Below, 27 T cell receptor beta chains from the same sample are listed, as sequenced in a study of CD8+CD57+ T cells in acquired aplastic anemia. The sequenced patients had an expansion of CD8+CD57+ cells seen by flow cytometry. The use of genomic DNA as template underpinned the TCR beta VDJ and CDR3 profiling. TCRdb fed the reads into MiXCR, producing one record per CDR3 protein. The data contain roughly 190,000 distinct CDR3 sequences, under 55% of them singletons. The sample taken for sequencing was sorted CD4+, CD8+, or CD8+CD57+ T cells (not recorded which) from PBMCs. The receptor set was obtained from a human donor with aplastic anemia.

This clonotype was seen a single time. The chain has TRBV11-2 and TRBJ2-2, with 10 nucleotides matching TRBD2. The trim removed 0 bases at V and 2 bases at J, leaving 6 bases unmatched. The CDR3 is 18 residues long. The germline V gene encodes CDR1 SGHAT and CDR2 FQNNGV. The CDR3 region is CASSLESQLAGNTGELFF. The CDR3 nucleotides are TGTGCCAGCAGCTTAGAATCCCAACTAGCGGGAAACACCGGGGAGCTGTTTTTT.

This rearrangement joins TRBV19 to TRBJ2-1; the D is unclear. Per the germline V gene, CDR1 is LNHDA and CDR2 is SQIVND (reference sequence). This CDR3 is 13 amino acids long. Trimming left V 2 bases short and J 8 bases short, with 10 bases between. The CDR3 nucleotides read TGTGCCAGTAGTATACAACTCGGTTATGAGCAGTTCTTC. Its protein is CASSIQLGYEQFF.

The rearrangement uses TRBV5-6 and TRBJ1-1; D not resolved. This CDR3 region has 13 residues. CDR1 is SGHDT and CDR2 is YYEEEE in the germline V gene. Trimming shortened V by 0 bases and J by 6 bases, and 9 bases separated the two germline ends. CDR3 nucleotides: TGTGCCAGCAGCTTGGTCGGCAGGTCTGAAGCTTTCTTT. The encoded protein is CASSLVGRSEAFF.

The chain uses TRBV7-9 and TRBJ2-7, with 11 bases that match TRBD1. The CDR3 length is 14 residues. J lost 5 bases, V lost 5 bases, and 5 bases had no gene match. CDR1 and CDR2 (germline): SEHNR, FQNEAQ (reference sequence). The CDR3 DNA sequence: TGTGCCAGCAGCGTCGGGACAGGGGGACACGAGCAGTACTTC. Amino acids: CASSVGTGGHEQYF.

Comment on this clonotype: At one end the junction does not follow the germline gene, possibly because of a read error. This chain uses TRBV2 with TRBJ1-5, with D uncertain. CDR1 is SNHLY and CDR2 is FYNNEI in the germline V gene. The CDR3 covers 15 residues. The CDR3 DNA reads TGTGCCACCCGGGATCAACTTTATAGCAATCAGACCCAGCATTTT. It codes for CATRDQLYSNQTQHF. The variable domain in full, with the rest retrieved from reference TRBV2 and TRBJ1-5, is EPEVTQTPSHQVTQMGQEVILRCVPISNHLYFYWYRQILGQKVEFLVSFYNNEISEKSEIFDDQFSVERPDGSNFTLKIRSTKLEDSAMYFCATRDQLYSNQTQHFGDGTRLSIL.

This clonotype was detected ten times or more. This rearrangement joins TRBV6-1 to TRBJ2-1, with D unresolved. The length of the CDR3 is 15 residues. V was shortened by 4 bases and J by 0 bases, with 10 bases between the two germline ends. Germline CDR1 reads MNHNS; CDR2 reads SASEGT. The CDR3 nucleotides read TGTGCCAGCAGTGTCGACCCCACCTCCTACAATGAGCAGTTCTTC. Translating gives CASSVDPTSYNEQFF.

V and J are TRBV6-6 and TRBJ2-1; 7 bases are shared with TRBD2. Germline loops: CDR1 MNHNY, CDR2 SVGAGI (reference sequence). With V trimmed by 4 bases and J by 4 bases, 7 bases remained unmatched. The CDR3 is 15 residues long. The CDR3 coding sequence is TGTGCCAGCAGTTTTACTAGCGCCCGATACAATGAGCAGTTCTTC. Its translation is CASSFTSARYNEQFF.

V gene TRBV11-3 combines with J gene TRBJ1-1; 9 nucleotides agree with TRBD1. Per the germline V gene, CDR1 is SGHNT and CDR2 is YENEEA. The CDR3 length is 16 residues. With 5 bases clipped from V and 0 bases from J, the junction kept 7 bases outside the gene matches. This CDR3 reads CASSNRGTGMNTEAFF. The CDR3 DNA follows: TGTGCCAGCAGCAACCGAGGGACAGGGATGAACACTGAAGCTTTCTTT.

A word on this clonotype: Compared with germline, one end of the junction differs, possibly owing to a read error. V gene TRBV7-7 combines with J gene TRBJ2-5; D might be TRBD1 (5 bases). The CDR3 runs to 13 residues. Germline CDR1 reads SSHAT; CDR2 reads FNYEAQ (reference sequence). CDR3 sequence reads: CASSKDTQETQYF. As DNA, the CDR3 is TGTGCTAGCAGCAAGGACACGCAAGAGACCCAGTACTTC.

The rearrangement joins TRBV19 to TRBJ2-7, with a weak D call TRBD2 (5 bases). Germline values: CDR1 LNHDA, CDR2 SQIVND (reference sequence). V gave up 8 bases and J gave up 6 bases, with 14 bases separating them. This CDR3 comprises 12 residues. CDR3 residues: CASASTRGEQYF. The DNA of the CDR3 is TGTGCCAGTGCTTCGACCCGGGGCGAGCAGTACTTC.

This clonotype was counted a few times. The chain is built from TRBV2 and TRBJ2-7; D gene unclear. Trimming cost V 6 bases and J 0 bases, with 9 bases left between them. Germline V gives CDR1 SNHLY, CDR2 FYNNEI. The CDR3 consists of 13 residues. The CDR3 sequence: CASSPQSSYEQYF. Here the CDR3 DNA reads TGTGCCAGCAGCCCTCAGTCCTCCTACGAGCAGTACTTC.

Ten or more counts support this clonotype. The chain links TRBV20-1 to TRBJ2-3; 7 nucleotides line up with TRBD2. The J segment lost 2 bases and the V segment lost 3 bases, leaving 5 bases of the junction unmatched. CDR1 and CDR2 from the germline V gene are DFQATT and SNEGSKA (reference sequence). There are 14 residues in the CDR3. CDR3 bases: TGCAGTGCTAGTGGGGCGGGAGTCACAGATACGCAGTATTTT. Its protein is CSASGAGVTDTQYF.

The chain uses TRBV2 and TRBJ1-1; 9 bases fit TRBD1. Germline assignment: CDR1 SNHLY and CDR2 FYNNEI. V lost 7 bases to trimming and J lost 0 bases; unmatched junction nucleotides: 6. This CDR3 region has 15 residues. The chain's CDR3 is CASTPGQGMNTEAFF. The CDR3 DNA reads TGTGCCAGCACCCCCGGACAGGGGATGAACACTGAAGCTTTCTTT.

The table lists this clonotype with many counts. The chain recombines TRBV7-3 with TRBJ1-1; D ambiguous. The V gene lost 3 bases and the J gene lost 1 base, with 12 bases spanning the gap. Germline CDR1 and CDR2: SGHTA and FQGTGA. CDR3 length: 15 residues. The CDR3 loop reads CASSFPGGGNTEAFF. The CDR3 nucleotides read TGTGCCAGCAGCTTCCCGGGAGGCGGGAACACTGAAGCTTTCTTT.

This clonotype has a count of ten or more. This chain links TRBV19 with TRBJ2-7; D unclear. The V end was cut by 3 bases, the J end by 1 base, with 7 bases between. Germline loops: CDR1 LNHDA, CDR2 SQIVND (reference sequence). The CDR3 runs 13 residues. In nucleotides, the CDR3 is TGTGCCAGTAGTATTTCCAGTTCCTACGAGCAGTACTTC. Its protein product is CASSISSSYEQYF.

The chain recombines TRBV10-3 with TRBJ2-1; D is perhaps TRBD2 (6 bases). The length of the CDR3 is 12 residues. Germline V gene data show CDR1 as ENHRY and CDR2 as SYGVKD. Deletions cut 8 bases from V and 8 bases from J, with 13 bases between. In nucleotides, the CDR3 is TGTGCCATCGCCAGGGAGGTTGATGAGCAGTTCTTC. As protein: CAIAREVDEQFF.

This chain links TRBV29-1 with TRBJ1-1; D is unresolved. Germline CDR1 SQVTM, CDR2 ANQGSEA. The CDR3 spans 13 residues. Trimming removed 5 bases at V and 8 bases at J, with 18 bases between. CDR3 DNA: TGCAGCGTTCTGGACCAAGGGAACATCGAAGCTTTCTTT. Its translation: CSVLDQGNIEAFF.

The chain joins TRBV12-3 or TRBV12-4 to TRBJ2-7, with 7 bases aligning to TRBD1. V lost 6 bases and J lost 2; bases outside the gene matches: 7. The CDR3 runs 14 residues. DNA of the CDR3: TGTGCCAGCAGGGCTAGGGGGCAAACCTACGAGCAGTACTTC. Translating gives CASRARGQTYEQYF.

This sequence joins TRBV15 and TRBJ2-1, with no clear D. Between the trimmed V and J ends, which lost 0 bases and 2 bases, there was a span of 5 bases. The CDR3 is 14 residues long. Per the germline V gene, CDR1 is LNHNV and CDR2 is YYDKDF (reference sequence). The CDR3 DNA follows: TGTGCCACCAGCAGAGATTGGACCTACAATGAGCAGTTCTTC. Amino acids: CATSRDWTYNEQFF.

This sequence joins TRBV15 and TRBJ1-1, with no clear D. Germline CDR1 LNHNV, CDR2 YYDKDF (reference sequence). Trimming pared 1 base from V and 6 bases from J, leaving 15 bases between. CDR3 length equals 15 residues. CDR3 nucleotides: TGTGCCACCAGCAGAGCAACGATGGGTGAGGCTGAAGCTTTCTTT. This gives the protein CATSRATMGEAEAFF.

This chain connects TRBV24-1 to TRBJ2-2; D is tentatively TRBD1 or TRBD2 (5 bases each). This CDR3 is built from 15 residues. Germline-derived CDR1 and CDR2 are KGHDR and SFDVKD. Trimming left V 4 bases short and J 2 bases short, with 10 bases between. The CDR3 sequence: CATSDAGANTGELFF. CDR3 nucleotides: TGTGCCACCAGTGACGCCGGGGCAAACACCGGGGAGCTGTTTTTT.

This clonotype appeared a single time. The gene calls are TRBV10-3 and TRBJ1-1; 8 nucleotides align to TRBD1. The CDR3 is made up of 14 amino acids. Germline CDR1 reads ENHRY; CDR2 reads SYGVKD. V lost 6 bases, J lost 4 bases, and 7 bases stayed unmatched. The CDR3: CAIRGQGLGTEAFF. DNA for the CDR3: TGTGCCATCAGAGGACAGGGATTGGGCACTGAAGCTTTCTTT.

As for this clonotype: A read error may be the cause here, since a much bigger clone is one base away. This chain connects TRBV5-5 to TRBJ1-2; D call uncertain. The germline gives CDR1 SGHKS, CDR2 YYEKEE (reference sequence). The germline V and J ends were trimmed by 0 bases and 4 bases, with 13 bases remaining between them. The length of the CDR3 is 15 residues. The CDR3 loop reads CASSLETEYPYGYTF. CDR3 DNA sequence: TGTGCCAGCAGCTTGGAAACAGAGTATCCCTATGGCTACACCTTC. The full variable domain, with the rest looked up from reference TRBV5-5 and TRBJ1-2, is DAGVTQSPTHLIKTRGQQVTLRCSPISGHKSVSWYQQVLGQGPQFIFQYYEKEERGRGNFPDRFSARQFPNYSSELNVNALLLGDSALYLCASSLETEYPYGYTFGSGTRLTVV.

This clonotype has a count of ten or more. This sequence joins TRBV7-9 and TRBJ1-2; D call uncertain. Trimming removed 5 bases at V and 2 bases at J, with 6 bases between. This CDR3 spans 12 amino acids. The germline V gene has CDR1 SEHNR and CDR2 FQNEAQ (reference sequence). DNA for the CDR3: TGTGCCAGCAGCCCACTAAACTATGGCTACACCTTC. It encodes CASSPLNYGYTF.

Written as DNA, the CDR3 is TGCAGCGTTGTGGCAGGGGACTATGGCTACACCTTC. Translating gives CSVVAGDYGYTF. This chain uses TRBV29-1 with TRBJ1-2, with TRBD1 as a possible D gene (6 bases). V was clipped by 4 bases and J by 3 bases, with 9 bases between them. Germline values: CDR1 SQVTM, CDR2 ANQGSEA. The CDR3 totals 12 residues.

J is TRBJ2-1 and V is TRBV15, with 11 nucleotides matching TRBD1. The germline V gene encodes CDR1 LNHNV and CDR2 YYDKDF (reference sequence). There are 17 residues in the CDR3. The trim removed 4 bases at V and 7 bases at J, leaving 12 bases unmatched. Here the CDR3 DNA reads TGTGCCACCAGCAAGGGAGGGACAGGGGGTAAAAGGAATGAGCAGTTCTTC. Protein product: CATSKGGTGGKRNEQFF.

This chain connects TRBV11-2 to TRBJ2-7, with 12 positions matching TRBD2. Germline lookup yields CDR1 SGHAT and CDR2 FQNNGV. The CDR3 has 17 residues. J lost 2 bases, V lost 2 bases, and 7 bases had no gene match. This chain's CDR3 is CASSLLRTSGNTYEQYF. CDR3 bases: TGTGCCAGCAGCTTACTACGGACTAGCGGGAATACCTACGAGCAGTACTTC.